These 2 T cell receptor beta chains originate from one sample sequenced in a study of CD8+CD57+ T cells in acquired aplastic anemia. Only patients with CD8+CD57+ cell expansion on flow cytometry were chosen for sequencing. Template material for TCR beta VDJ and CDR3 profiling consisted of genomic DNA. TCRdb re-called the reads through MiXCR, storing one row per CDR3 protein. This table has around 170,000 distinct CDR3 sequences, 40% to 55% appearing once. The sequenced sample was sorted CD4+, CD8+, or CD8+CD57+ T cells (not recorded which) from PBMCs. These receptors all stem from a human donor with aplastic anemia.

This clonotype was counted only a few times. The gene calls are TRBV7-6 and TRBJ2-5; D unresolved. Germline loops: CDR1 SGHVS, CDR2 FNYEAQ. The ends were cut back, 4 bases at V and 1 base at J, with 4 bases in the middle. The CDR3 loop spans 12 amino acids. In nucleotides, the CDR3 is TGTGCCAGCAGCTCCAGCCAAGAGACCCAGTACTTC. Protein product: CASSSSQETQYF. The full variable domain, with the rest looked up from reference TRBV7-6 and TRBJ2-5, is GAGVSQSPRYKVTKRGQDVALRCDPISGHVSLYWYRQALGQGPEFLTYFNYEAQQDKSGLPNDRFSAERPEGSISTLTIQRTEQRDSAMYRCASSSSQETQYFGPGTRLLVL.

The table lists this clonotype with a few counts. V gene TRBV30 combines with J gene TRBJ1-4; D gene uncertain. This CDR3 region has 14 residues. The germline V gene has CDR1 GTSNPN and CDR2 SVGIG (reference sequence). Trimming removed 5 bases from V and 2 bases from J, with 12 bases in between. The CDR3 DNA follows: TGTGCCTGGGGAACCTTGAACACTAATGAAAAACTGTTTTTT. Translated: CAWGTLNTNEKLFF.